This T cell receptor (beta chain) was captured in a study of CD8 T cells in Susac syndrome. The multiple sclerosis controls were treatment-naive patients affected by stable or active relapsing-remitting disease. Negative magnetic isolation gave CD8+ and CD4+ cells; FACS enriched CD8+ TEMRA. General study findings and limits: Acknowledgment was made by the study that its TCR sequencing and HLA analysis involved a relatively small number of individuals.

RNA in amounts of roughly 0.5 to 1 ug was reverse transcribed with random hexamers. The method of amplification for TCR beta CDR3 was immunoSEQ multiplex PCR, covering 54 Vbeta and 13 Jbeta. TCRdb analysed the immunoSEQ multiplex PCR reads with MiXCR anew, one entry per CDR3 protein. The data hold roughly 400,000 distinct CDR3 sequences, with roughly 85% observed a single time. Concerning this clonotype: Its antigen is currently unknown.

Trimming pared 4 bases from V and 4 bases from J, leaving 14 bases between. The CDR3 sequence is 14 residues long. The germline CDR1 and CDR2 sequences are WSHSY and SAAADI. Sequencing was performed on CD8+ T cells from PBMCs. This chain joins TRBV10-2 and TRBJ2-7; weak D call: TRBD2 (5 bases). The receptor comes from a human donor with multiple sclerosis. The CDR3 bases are TGCGCCAGCAGTGCGGGGTTAATCGGGTACGAGCAGTACTTC. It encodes CASSAGLIGYEQYF.